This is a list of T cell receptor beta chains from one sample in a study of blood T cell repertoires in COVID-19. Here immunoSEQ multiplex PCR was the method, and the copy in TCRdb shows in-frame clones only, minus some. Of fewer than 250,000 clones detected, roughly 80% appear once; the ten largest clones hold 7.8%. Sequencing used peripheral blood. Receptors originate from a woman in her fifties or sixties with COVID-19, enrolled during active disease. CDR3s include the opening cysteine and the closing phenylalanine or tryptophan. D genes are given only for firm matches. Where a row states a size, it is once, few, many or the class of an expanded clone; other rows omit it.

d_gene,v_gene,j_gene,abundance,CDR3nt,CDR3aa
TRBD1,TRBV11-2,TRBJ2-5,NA,TGTGCCAGCAGCTTAGGAACAGGGGGCGAGACCCAGTACTTC,CASSLGTGGETQYF
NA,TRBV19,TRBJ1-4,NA,TGTGCCAGTAGTAGCCAGGCAAATGAAAAACTGTTTTTT,CASSSQANEKLFF
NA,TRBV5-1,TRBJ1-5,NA,TGCGCCAGCAGCCCTGACGGGGTAGGGAATCAGCCCCAGCATTTT,CASSPDGVGNQPQHF
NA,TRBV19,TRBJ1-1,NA,TGTGCCAGTAGTAACCCGAACAGGCGACCGAACACTGAAGCTTTCTTT,CASSNPNRRPNTEAFF
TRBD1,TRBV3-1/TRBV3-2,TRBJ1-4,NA,TGTGCCAGCAGCCTAGGAGGGACAGGATATAATGAAAAACTGTTTTTT,CASSLGGTGYNEKLFF
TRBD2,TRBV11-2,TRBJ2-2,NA,TGTGCCAGCAGCTTAGGACTAGCGGGAGGGTCGGGCACCGGGGAGCTGTTTTTT,CASSLGLAGGSGTGELFF
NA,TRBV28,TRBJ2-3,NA,TGTGCCAGCAGTTTATGGCAGGGCAGCACAGATACGCAGTATTTT,CASSLWQGSTDTQYF
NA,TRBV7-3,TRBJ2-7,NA,TGTGCCAGCAGCTTAAGGGCGGGTAGAGACTACGAGCAGTACTTC,CASSLRAGRDYEQYF
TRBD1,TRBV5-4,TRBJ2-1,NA,TGTGCCAGCAGCCCCGAGGGGGCAGGGTCTATTCCGGGTGAGCAGTTCTTC,CASSPEGAGSIPGEQFF
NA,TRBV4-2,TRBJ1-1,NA,TGTGCCAGCAGCCCCGGACAGTTGAACACTGAAGCTTTCTTT,CASSPGQLNTEAFF
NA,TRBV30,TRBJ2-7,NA,TGTGCCTGGAGGCCCCGCTCAAGGGGGGAGCAGTACTTC,CAWRPRSRGEQYF
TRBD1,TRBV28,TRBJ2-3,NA,TGTGCCAGCAGTTTTGTACAGGGGCTCACAGATACGCAGTATTTT,CASSFVQGLTDTQYF
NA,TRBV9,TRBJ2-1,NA,TGTGCCAGCAGCGGGCAACCGGGACTCGAGCAGTTCTTC,CASSGQPGLEQFF
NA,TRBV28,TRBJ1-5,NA,TGTGCCAGCAGGGCCGGGGTGTTTGATCAGCCCCAGCATTTT,CASRAGVFDQPQHF
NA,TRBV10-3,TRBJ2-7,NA,TGTGCCATCAGTGAGGACAGCCAACAATCCTACGAGCAGTACTTC,CAISEDSQQSYEQYF
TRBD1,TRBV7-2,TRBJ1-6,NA,TGTGCCAGCAGCTTCGAAGGGACAGCCTATAATTCACCCCTCCACTTT,CASSFEGTAYNSPLHF
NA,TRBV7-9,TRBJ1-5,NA,TGTGCCAGCAGCCCCACAGGGAATCAGCCCCAGCATTTT,CASSPTGNQPQHF
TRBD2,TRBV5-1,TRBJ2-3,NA,TGCGCCAGCAGCACCCCGGGGACTAGCGGGGGCCGTAGCACAGATACGCAGTATTTT,CASSTPGTSGGRSTDTQYF
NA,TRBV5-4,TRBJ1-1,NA,TGTGCCAGCAGGGATGTCCCCAGGGCTCTGAACACTGAAGCTTTCTTT,CASRDVPRALNTEAFF
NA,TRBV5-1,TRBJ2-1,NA,TGCGCCAGCAGCTTGGAGCCGATGGGGCTCTCCTACAATGAGCAGTTCTTC,CASSLEPMGLSYNEQFF
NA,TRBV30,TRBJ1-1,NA,TGTGCCTGGAGATATACCAGGGAGGATGAAGCTTTCTTT,CAWRYTREDEAFF
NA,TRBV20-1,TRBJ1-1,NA,TGCAGTGCTCAGGAAATCGGTGAAGCTTTCTTT,CSAQEIGEAFF
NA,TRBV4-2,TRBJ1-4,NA,TGTGCCAGCAGCCAATACACGGGGGACGAAAAACTGTTTTTT,CASSQYTGDEKLFF
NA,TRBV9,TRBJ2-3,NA,TGTGCCAGCAGCTTAGTTGGAGGATCTTACACAGATACGCAGTATTTT,CASSLVGGSYTDTQYF
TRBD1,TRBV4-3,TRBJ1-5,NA,TGCGCCAGCAGCCAAGGGACAGGGGGACATCAGCCCCAGCATTTT,CASSQGTGGHQPQHF
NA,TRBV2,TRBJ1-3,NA,TGTGCCAGCAAGGAAGGGGGTACCGGAAACACCATATATTTT,CASKEGGTGNTIYF
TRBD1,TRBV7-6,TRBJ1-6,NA,TGTGCCAGCAGCTTCCAGGGGGCGAATAATTCACCCCTCCACTTT,CASSFQGANNSPLHF
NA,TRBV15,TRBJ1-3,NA,TGTGCCACCAGCAGAGGAGGGGGTTTTGGGGGCTCTGTTGGAAACACCATATATTTT,CATSRGGGFGGSVGNTIYF
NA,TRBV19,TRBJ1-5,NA,TGTGCCAGTAGCCCAGGGATGCGGCAGCCCCAGCATTTT,CASSPGMRQPQHF
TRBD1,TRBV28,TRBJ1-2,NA,TGTGCCAGCAGTTTACCAGACAGGGGGAAGGGCTACACCTTC,CASSLPDRGKGYTF
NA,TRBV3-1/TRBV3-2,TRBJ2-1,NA,TGTGCCAGCAGCCCTCAGCCGGGGGACTATGAGCAGTTCTTC,CASSPQPGDYEQFF
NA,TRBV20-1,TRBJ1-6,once,TGCAGTGCTAGAGGGGGGCAAACCCTCCACTTT,CSARGGQTLHF